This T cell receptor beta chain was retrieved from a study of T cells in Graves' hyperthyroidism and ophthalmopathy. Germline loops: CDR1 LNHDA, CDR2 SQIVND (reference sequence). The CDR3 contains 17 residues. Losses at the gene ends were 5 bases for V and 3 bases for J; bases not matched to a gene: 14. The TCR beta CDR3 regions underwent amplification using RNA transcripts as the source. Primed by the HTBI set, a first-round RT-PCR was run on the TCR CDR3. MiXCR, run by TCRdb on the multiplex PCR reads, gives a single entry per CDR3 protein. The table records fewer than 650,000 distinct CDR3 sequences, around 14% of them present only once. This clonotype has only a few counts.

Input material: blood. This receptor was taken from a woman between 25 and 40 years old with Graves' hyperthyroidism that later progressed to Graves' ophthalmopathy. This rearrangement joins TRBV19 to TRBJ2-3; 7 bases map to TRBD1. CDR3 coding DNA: TGTGCCAGTAGTCAACCTAGGGGCAGGGGGATTACAGATACGCAGTATTTT. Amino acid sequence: CASSQPRGRGITDTQYF.